Listed here are 20 T cell receptor beta chains from one sample, sequenced in a study of beta chain features in type 1 diabetes. The isolated RNA, all of it, was reverse transcribed, so expressed TCRB transcripts were what got sequenced. The method was immunoSEQ multiplex PCR; TCRdb's version includes in-frame clones alone and lacks a portion of them. The data contain about 250,000 clones, 13% to 15% of them seen just once; the ten biggest clones take up around 0.026%. Sequences were obtained from naive CD4+ T cells from blood. The receptors were gathered from a middle-aged woman in good health.

This clone appeared many times. This sequence joins TRBV28 and TRBJ2-7, with D possibly TRBD1 on 7 matching bases. This CDR3 spans 14 amino acids. V was pared by 5 bases and J by 3 bases, with 14 bases between. CDR1 is MDHEN and CDR2 is SYDVKM in the germline V gene. The CDR3, as DNA: TGTGCCAGCAGTATCGCGGGACAGTACTACGAGCAGTACTTC. Protein product: CASSIAGQYYEQYF.

This clone was seen only a few times. The chain uses TRBV19 and TRBJ2-1, with D perhaps matching TRBD2 (6 bases). The length of the CDR3 is 19 residues. The V and J ends lost 1 base and 9 bases respectively, with 28 bases between them. CDR1 is LNHDA, CDR2 SQIVND, per germline (reference sequence). Here the CDR3 reads CASSIVREAHNGRRGEQFF. The CDR3 nucleotides read TGTGCCAGTAGTATAGTTCGGGAAGCCCACAACGGCCGGAGGGGTGAGCAGTTCTTC.

The V and J genes are TRBV7-8 and TRBJ2-6; D not certain. Germline V lookup: CDR1 SGHVS, CDR2 FQNEAQ. The CDR3 loop spans 14 amino acids. V lost 3 bases and J lost 0, with 3 bases in between. The DNA for the CDR3 is TGTGCCAGCAGCTTGAGCTCTGGGGCCAACGTCCTGACTTTC. The encoded protein is CASSLSSGANVLTF. Full variable domain (remainder filled in from reference TRBV7-8 and TRBJ2-6): GAGVSQSPRYKVAKRGQDVALRCDPISGHVSLFWYQQALGQGPEFLTYFQNEAQLDKSGLPSDRFFAERPEGSVSTLKIQRTQQEDSAVYLCASSLSSGANVLTFGAGSRLTVL.

At least ten counts were recorded for this clone. The chain recombines TRBV7-9 with TRBJ2-3; TRBD1 matches 8 bases. V shed 8 bases, J shed 1 base, and the junction held 8 bases outside the gene matches. This CDR3 spans 15 amino acids. Germline lookup yields CDR1 SEHNR and CDR2 FQNEAQ (reference sequence). CDR3 bases: TGTGCCAGCGTTCGGACAGGGTGGGGCACAGATACGCAGTATTTT. It specifies CASVRTGWGTDTQYF.

This clone was observed a handful of times. The chain combines TRBV11-3 with TRBJ2-5; the D gene is possibly TRBD2 (5 bases). The germline V gene has CDR1 SGHNT and CDR2 YENEEA. This CDR3 has 14 amino acids. Trimming removed 5 bases from V and 5 bases from J, with 15 bases in between. In DNA form, the CDR3 reads TGTGCCAGCAGCCCCTCGGGGAACGGGGAGACCCAGTACTTC. Amino acids: CASSPSGNGETQYF.

The V call is TRBV19, the J call TRBJ2-7, with a possible D match to TRBD2 (6 bases). The germline V gene encodes CDR1 LNHDA and CDR2 SQIVND (reference sequence). Trimming took off 6 bases at V and 4 bases at J, with 22 bases between the two ends. This CDR3 is built from 16 residues. The CDR3 sequence is CASRAPVGGTKYEQYF. The CDR3 DNA is TGTGCCAGTAGAGCCCCAGTTGGGGGGACGAAGTACGAGCAGTACTTC.

This sequence joins TRBV12-5 and TRBJ1-6, with D possibly matching TRBD1 (6 bases). From germline, CDR1 is LGHNT and CDR2 FRNRAP. Trimming took off 6 bases at V and 12 bases at J, with 18 bases between the two ends. The CDR3 spans 14 residues. In nucleotides, the CDR3 is TGTGCTAGTGGAACAGGGCTAAATCTAGGACCCCTCCACTTT. Amino acid sequence: CASGTGLNLGPLHF.

V is TRBV19 and J is TRBJ1-6; D is possibly TRBD1 (5 bases). CDR1 LNHDA and CDR2 SQIVND come from the germline V gene (reference sequence). V dropped 3 bases and J dropped 8 bases, with 11 bases sitting between them. The CDR3 consists of 14 residues. The CDR3 is CASSIAGTYSPLHF. In DNA form, the CDR3 reads TGTGCCAGTAGTATCGCAGGGACTTATTCACCCCTCCACTTT.

This clone was detected a few times. The chain joins TRBV7-9 to TRBJ1-2, with 11 bases fitting TRBD1. The CDR3 spans 15 residues. V lost 4 bases and J lost 4; bases outside the gene matches: 5. Germline lookup yields CDR1 SEHNR and CDR2 FQNEAQ (reference sequence). CDR3 nucleotide sequence: TGTGCCAGCAGCTCGGGACAGGGGGATAGCTATGGCTACACCTTC. Protein product: CASSSGQGDSYGYTF.

This clone was observed a few times. V is TRBV7-2 and J is TRBJ2-5; maybe TRBD2 (6 bases). CDR1 and CDR2 from the germline V gene are SGHTA and FQGNSA. Between the trimmed V and J ends, which lost 4 bases and 5 bases, there was a span of 14 bases. The CDR3 extends over 14 amino acids. The CDR3, as DNA: TGTGCCAGCAGCTCCCGCTTGGGGAGGGAGACCCAGTACTTC. Translating gives CASSSRLGRETQYF.

This clone was found a few times. The gene calls are TRBV6-1 and TRBJ1-2; no clear D gene. Germline CDR1 and CDR2: MNHNS and SASEGT. The length of the CDR3 is 12 residues. The V gene lost 8 bases and the J gene lost 2 bases, with 9 bases spanning the gap. The CDR3 protein is CASLGLNYGYTF. CDR3 bases: TGTGCCAGCTTAGGACTAAACTATGGCTACACCTTC.

This clone was seen only a few times. The rearrangement links TRBV28 to TRBJ1-1; D uncertain. Looked up from germline, CDR1 is MDHEN and CDR2 is SYDVKM. The CDR3 spans 15 residues. Between the trimmed V and J ends, which lost 3 bases and 3 bases, there was a span of 14 bases. The CDR3 DNA sequence: TGTGCCAGCAGTTTGCCGGGTATCCCGGACACTGAAGCTTTCTTT. Amino acid sequence: CASSLPGIPDTEAFF.

The chain links TRBV6-1 to TRBJ2-1; TRBD2 might be the D (5 bases). Per the germline V gene, CDR1 is MNHNS and CDR2 is SASEGT. The V end lost 10 bases, the J end lost 10 bases, and 20 bases lay between the germline ends. The CDR3 totals 13 residues. Here the CDR3 reads CATYKGEGWEQFF. CDR3 DNA: TGTGCCACCTACAAAGGTGAGGGTTGGGAGCAGTTCTTC.

This clone has just a few counts. The chain is built from TRBV27 and TRBJ2-3; 8 nucleotides match TRBD2. CDR1 and CDR2 from the germline V gene are MNHEY and SMNVEV (reference sequence). Unmatched junction bases numbered 11, after V lost 6 bases and J lost 6 bases. This CDR3 region has 15 residues. CDR3 sequence reads: CASRPRTSIGDTQYF. CDR3 coding DNA: TGTGCCAGCAGACCCCGGACTAGCATCGGGGATACGCAGTATTTT.

This clone was counted between two and nine times. The chain has TRBV5-8 and TRBJ1-2; tentative D call: TRBD1 (6 bases). Trimming stripped 2 bases from V and 5 bases from J, with 10 bases between. The germline V gene encodes CDR1 SGHTS and CDR2 YDEGEE. The CDR3 is 13 residues long. The CDR3 DNA follows: TGTGCCAGCAGCTTCGACAGGACTTATGGCTACACCTTC. Its protein is CASSFDRTYGYTF. Full variable domain (remainder filled in from reference TRBV5-8 and TRBJ1-2): EAGVTQSPTHLIKTRGQQATLRCSPISGHTSVYWYQQALGLGLQFLLWYDEGEERNRGNFPPRFSGRQFPNYSSELNVNALELEDSALYLCASSFDRTYGYTFGSGTRLTVV.

V is TRBV7-6 and J is TRBJ2-3; D perhaps matches TRBD2 (5 bases). The CDR3 is 12 amino acids. V was clipped by 5 bases and J by 6 bases, with 9 bases between them. Germline CDR1 reads SGHVS; CDR2 reads FNYEAQ. The CDR3 sequence: CASSPGGDTQYF. The DNA of the CDR3 is TGTGCCAGCAGCCCCGGCGGGGATACGCAGTATTTT.

This sequence joins TRBV5-4 and TRBJ2-1; TRBD2 matches at 11 bases. V was clipped by 4 bases and J by 10 bases; unmatched bases: 19. Germline V CDR1 and CDR2: SGHNT, YYREEE (reference sequence). The CDR3 runs 18 residues. CDR3 in DNA: TGTGCCAGCAGCCAAGATCCGGTCGTAGCGGGGGGGAAGCTCGAGCAGTTCTTC. Its protein product is CASSQDPVVAGGKLEQFF.

The chain recombines TRBV14 with TRBJ2-7; 7 nucleotides agree with TRBD1. The CDR3 runs to 14 residues. Trimming cost V 4 bases and J 3 bases; bases outside gene matches: 6. Germline CDR1 SGHDN, CDR2 FVKESK. CDR3 nucleotide sequence: TGTGCCAGCAGCCCTCGGGCAGGGGGCTACGAGCAGTACTTC. Translated: CASSPRAGGYEQYF.

This clone showed up just a few times. The V call is TRBV10-3, the J call TRBJ2-3, with TRBD2 matching over 7 bases. Germline V CDR1 and CDR2: ENHRY, SYGVKD. J gave up 2 bases and V 8 bases, and 16 bases lay outside the gene matches. The CDR3 is made up of 17 amino acids. The CDR3 DNA sequence: TGTGCCATCGGAGGTCGAGCGGGGCGACAAACCACAGATACGCAGTATTTT. Translated: CAIGGRAGRQTTDTQYF.

This clone was detected a few times. The rearrangement uses TRBV15 and TRBJ1-1; 11 nucleotides agree with TRBD1. CDR1 and CDR2 (germline): LNHNV, YYDKDF (reference sequence). CDR3 length equals 15 residues. The ends lost 0 bases at V and 3 bases at J; junction bases unmatched: 0. The CDR3 sequence is CATSREGQGDTEAFF. CDR3 nucleotides: TGTGCCACCAGCAGAGAGGGACAGGGGGACACTGAAGCTTTCTTT. The full variable domain, completed using reference TRBV15 and TRBJ1-1, is DAMVIQNPRYQVTQFGKPVTLSCSQTLNHNVMYWYQQKSSQAPKLLFHYYDKDFNNEADTPDNFQSRRPNTSFCFLDIRSPGLGDTAMYLCATSREGQGDTEAFFGQGTRLTVV.